This T cell receptor beta chain is from a study of post-analysis software for immune sequencing data. This clonotype was seen ten or more times. No antigen is known for it. The study's findings and limits: By F measure, samples from a shared preparation batch strongly co-clustered. In patients, TRBV5-6, TRBV5-1 and TRBV20-1 belonged to roughly 5 TRBV segments found more frequently than in controls. Compared with controls, patients showed significantly lower normalized Chao1 diversity.

Unique molecular identifiers tagged the TCR beta cDNA libraries. MiXCR, applied by TCRdb to the PCR reads, yields one record per CDR3 protein. The sample yields about 800,000 distinct CDR3 sequences, roughly 27% seen once. Germline loops: CDR1 SQVTM, CDR2 ANQGSEA. The V and J ends lost 6 bases and 3 bases respectively, with 16 bases between them. The CDR3 spans 14 residues. Source material: blood. This rearrangement joins TRBV29-1 to TRBJ2-3; no clear D gene. This TCR derives from a girl aged 5-17 years with multiple sclerosis. The CDR3 is CSVATLHRTDTQYF. In DNA, the CDR3 is TGCAGCGTGGCGACTCTCCATAGGACAGATACGCAGTATTTT.